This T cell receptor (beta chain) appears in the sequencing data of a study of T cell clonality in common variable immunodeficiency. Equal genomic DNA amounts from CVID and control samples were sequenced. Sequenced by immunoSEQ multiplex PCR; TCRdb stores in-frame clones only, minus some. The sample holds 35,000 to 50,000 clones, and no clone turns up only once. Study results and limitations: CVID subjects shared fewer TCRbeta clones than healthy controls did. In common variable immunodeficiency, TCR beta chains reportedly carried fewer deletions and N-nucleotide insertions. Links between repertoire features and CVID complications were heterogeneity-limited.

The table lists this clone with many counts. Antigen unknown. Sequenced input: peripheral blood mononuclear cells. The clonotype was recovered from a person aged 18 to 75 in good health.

CDR3 amino acids: CASSHSPNYGYTF. The part of the CDR3 DNA that was read is TGTGCCAGCAGCCACAGCCCGAACTATGGC. V usage is TRBV7-2 and J usage is TRBJ1-2, with no clear D. The sequence runs out 3 residues before the end of the CDR3; the remainder is reconstructed from the germline J gene. CDR3 length: 13 residues. Trimming shortened V by 5 bases and J by 2 bases, and 9 bases separated the two germline ends. Germline assignment: CDR1 SGHTA and CDR2 FQGNSA.